One sample yielded the 20 T cell receptor beta chains listed below, sequenced in a study of human T cells and chemical hapten exposure. The total RNA was obtained from whole blood that was not fractionated. The library tagged individual cDNA molecules with unique molecular identifiers. MiXCR, run by TCRdb on the reads, gives a single entry per CDR3 protein. The sample holds roughly 120,000 distinct CDR3 sequences, over 7.5% seen once. The sequenced material came from whole blood. These receptors all stem from a human donor in good health. Some clones in this sample may be carry-over from other donors' samples.

This clonotype was counted between two and nine times. The chain has TRBV6-5 and TRBJ2-1, with a possible D match to TRBD2 (7 bases). CDR1 and CDR2 (germline): MNHEY, SVGAGI. The V gene lost 6 bases and the J gene lost 4 bases, with 16 bases spanning the gap. The CDR3 runs to 15 residues. CDR3 DNA sequence: TGTGCCAGCAGCCCTACGGGGGGCCCTTACAATGAGCAGTTCTTC. This codes for CASSPTGGPYNEQFF.

The rearrangement uses TRBV20-1 and TRBJ1-1, with a possible D match to TRBD1 (5 bases). The germline gives CDR1 DFQATT, CDR2 SNEGSKA (reference sequence). Trimming pared 1 base from V and 0 bases from J, leaving 12 bases between. The CDR3 is 15 amino acids. CDR3 region: CSARVGAGLNTEAFF. In DNA form, the CDR3 reads TGCAGTGCTAGAGTTGGGGCCGGACTGAACACTGAAGCTTTCTTT.

This clonotype has at least ten counts. V is TRBV29-1 and J is TRBJ2-1, with D possibly matching TRBD1 (6 bases). Germline CDR1 is SQVTM and CDR2 is ANQGSEA. The CDR3 is made up of 11 amino acids. V was clipped by 7 bases and J by 8 bases, with 12 bases between them. The CDR3 here is CSALGAHEQFF. As DNA, the CDR3 is TGCAGCGCGCTGGGGGCACATGAGCAGTTCTTC.

This clonotype has at least ten counts. The rearrangement uses TRBV11-2 and TRBJ2-1; TRBD2 aligns across 7 bases. With V trimmed by 5 bases and J by 4 bases, 11 bases remained unmatched. Germline V gene sequence: CDR1 SGHAT, CDR2 FQNNGV. The CDR3 has 16 residues. The CDR3 loop is CASSATLAEVYNEQFF. The CDR3 nucleotides read TGTGCCAGCAGCGCAACTCTAGCGGAAGTTTACAATGAGCAGTTCTTC.

The table lists this clonotype with a few counts. V usage is TRBV7-2 and J usage is TRBJ2-3; 8 positions match TRBD1. The CDR3 length is 16 residues. CDR1 SGHTA and CDR2 FQGNSA come from the germline V gene. Trimming removed 5 bases from V and 1 base from J; junction bases left unmatched: 8. The CDR3 DNA reads TGTGCCAGCAGCGCAACGACAGGGGCCCGCACAGATACGCAGTATTTT. It is translated as CASSATTGARTDTQYF. Based on the CDR3 plus reference TRBV7-2 and TRBJ2-3, the full variable domain is GAGVSQSPSNKVTEKGKDVELRCDPISGHTALYWYRQSLGQGLEFLIYFQGNSAPDKSGLPSDRFSAERTGGSVSTLTIQRTQQEDSAVYLCASSATTGARTDTQYFGPGTRLTVL.

In its sample, this clonotype was seen a few times. The chain employs TRBV4-1 and TRBJ2-7; D is unresolved. Between the trimmed V and J ends, which lost 3 bases and 3 bases, there was a span of 12 bases. Germline V CDR1 and CDR2: MGHRA, YSYEKL. CDR3 length equals 14 residues. CDR3 coding DNA: TGCGCCAGCAGCCAGCAAGGGCGGAGCTACGAGCAGTACTTC. Translation: CASSQQGRSYEQYF.

This clonotype was found many times. This chain uses TRBV9 with TRBJ2-5, with D tentatively TRBD2 (6 bases). Trimming removed 0 bases from V and 5 bases from J, with 14 bases in between. The CDR3 contains 15 residues. CDR1 is SGDLS and CDR2 is YYNGEE in the germline V gene. DNA for the CDR3: TGTGCCAGCAGCGTAGGGGGGGTGGGTGGCGAGACCCAGTACTTC. Protein sequence: CASSVGGVGGETQYF.

The chain couples TRBV4-3 to TRBJ1-2, with 7 positions matching TRBD1. CDR1 is LGHNA and CDR2 is YSLEER in the germline V gene. The CDR3 consists of 15 residues. Unmatched junction bases numbered 5, after V lost 0 bases and J lost 4 bases. CDR3 sequence reads: CASSQDDRARYGYTF. CDR3 bases: TGCGCCAGCAGCCAAGATGACAGGGCCCGCTATGGCTACACCTTC.

This clonotype was observed a few times. The chain is built from TRBV7-2 and TRBJ1-6, with D tentatively TRBD1 (5 bases). The germline V gene has CDR1 SGHTA and CDR2 FQGNSA. The CDR3 loop spans 14 amino acids. The V end lost 4 bases, the J end lost 13 bases, and 17 bases lay between the germline ends. The CDR3 spells CASSYGVLEGPLHF. The CDR3 DNA sequence: TGTGCCAGCAGCTATGGCGTTCTCGAGGGGCCCCTCCACTTT.

The chain uses TRBV7-8 and TRBJ2-4; possibly TRBD1 for D (5 bases). Germline assignment: CDR1 SGHVS and CDR2 FQNEAQ. Trimming left V 8 bases short and J 2 bases short, with 16 bases between. This CDR3 spans 15 amino acids. CDR3 loop: CASASGPNPKNIQYF. CDR3 sequence (DNA): TGTGCCAGCGCCTCAGGGCCCAACCCCAAAAACATTCAGTACTTC.

The sample holds many counts of this clonotype. The chain joins TRBV15 to TRBJ2-3; no definite D call. CDR1 is LNHNV and CDR2 is YYDKDF in the germline V gene (reference sequence). Trimming removed 0 bases at V and 3 bases at J, with 4 bases between. The CDR3 spans 13 residues. The CDR3 protein is CATSRDTTDTQYF. The CDR3 region has the DNA TGTGCCACCAGCAGAGATACAACAGATACGCAGTATTTT.

The sample holds many counts of this clonotype. The chain uses TRBV20-1 and TRBJ1-1; D is ambiguous. V was cut by 4 bases and J by 0 bases, with 6 bases left in between. Per germline, CDR1 DFQATT and CDR2 SNEGSKA (reference sequence). The CDR3 sequence is 12 residues long. CDR3 sequence reads: CSATPLNTEAFF. The CDR3 nucleotides read TGCAGTGCTACCCCCCTGAACACTGAAGCTTTCTTT.

The chain employs TRBV5-1 and TRBJ2-3, with D tentatively TRBD1 (6 bases). V lost 5 bases, J lost 4 bases, and 14 bases lay in between. Germline V gene data show CDR1 as SGHRS and CDR2 as YFSETQ. The CDR3 is 14 residues long. CDR3: CASRGTRTPDTQYF. The CDR3 coding sequence is TGCGCCAGCAGAGGGACACGGACTCCAGATACGCAGTATTTT.

In its sample, this clonotype was seen many times. The chain employs TRBV5-1 and TRBJ1-1, with D tentatively TRBD1 (6 bases). The CDR3 spans 14 residues. The V end lost 0 bases, the J end lost 11 bases, and 17 bases lay between the germline ends. Germline assignment: CDR1 SGHRS and CDR2 YFSETQ. The CDR3 region is CASSLGMDSPDAFF. CDR3 bases: TGCGCCAGCAGCTTGGGGATGGACAGTCCCGACGCTTTCTTT. Full variable domain (missing parts from reference TRBV5-1 and TRBJ1-1): KAGVTQTPRYLIKTRGQQVTLSCSPISGHRSVSWYQQTPGQGLQFLFEYFSETQRNKGNFPGRFSGRQFSNSRSEMNVSTLELGDSALYLCASSLGMDSPDAFFGQGTRLTVV.

The chain carries TRBV6-6 and TRBJ2-7, with 9 positions matching TRBD1. Per germline, CDR1 MNHNY and CDR2 SVGAGI (reference sequence). The V segment lost 5 bases and the J segment 7 bases; nucleotides outside the gene matches: 9. The CDR3 has 14 amino acids. CDR3 amino acids: CASSPPDRGPEQYF. The CDR3 DNA is TGTGCCAGCAGTCCTCCGGACAGGGGCCCTGAGCAGTACTTC.

The rearrangement joins TRBV6-6 to TRBJ2-1, with D perhaps assigned TRBD1 or TRBD2 (5 bases each). Trimming left V 6 bases short and J 3 bases short, with 15 bases between. This CDR3 contains 15 residues. The V gene's germline CDR1 is MNHNY and CDR2 SVGAGI (reference sequence). DNA of the CDR3: TGTGCCAGCAGCCACCAGGGAGACTTCTACAATGAGCAGTTCTTC. It codes for CASSHQGDFYNEQFF.

This clonotype was counted many times. The rearrangement uses TRBV11-2 and TRBJ2-3, with a tentative D call TRBD1 (6 bases). Per germline, CDR1 SGHAT and CDR2 FQNNGV. The V gene lost 1 base and the J gene lost 0 bases, with 14 bases spanning the gap. This CDR3 comprises 17 residues. CDR3 sequence (DNA): TGTGCCAGCAGCTTAGTTTCGGGACACTTGAGCACAGATACGCAGTATTTT. Translated, it gives CASSLVSGHLSTDTQYF.

This clonotype was recorded at least ten times. This chain joins TRBV7-9 and TRBJ2-2, with 9 bases lining up with TRBD1. With 5 bases clipped from V and 2 bases from J, the junction kept 12 bases outside the gene matches. The CDR3 is 18 residues long. Germline CDR1 and CDR2: SEHNR and FQNEAQ (reference sequence). CDR3 sequence (DNA): TGTGCCAGCAGCCCCTTTGGACAGGGGAACCCTAACACCGGGGAGCTGTTTTTT. Amino acid sequence: CASSPFGQGNPNTGELFF.

This clonotype was seen at least ten times. This rearrangement joins TRBV20-1 to TRBJ1-1; the D is unclear. V gave up 5 bases and J gave up 0 bases, with 10 bases separating them. Germline V gene sequence: CDR1 DFQATT, CDR2 SNEGSKA (reference sequence). This CDR3 region has 13 residues. The CDR3 region is CSAQDGMNTEAFF. CDR3 bases: TGCAGTGCTCAGGACGGAATGAACACTGAAGCTTTCTTT.

The rearrangement joins TRBV7-9 to TRBJ2-7; 13 bases map to TRBD2. V shed 3 bases and J 5 bases; nucleotides not matched to a gene: 7. CDR3 length: 16 residues. Germline V gene lookup returns CDR1 SEHNR and CDR2 FQNEAQ (reference sequence). The CDR3 here is CASSFRRTSGSHEQYF. CDR3 nucleotide sequence: TGTGCCAGCAGCTTTCGTCGGACTAGCGGGAGTCACGAGCAGTACTTC.